This is a list of T cell receptor beta chains from one sample in a study of circulating and synovial CD4+ cells in juvenile arthritis. Method: immunoSEQ multiplex PCR; TCRdb's copy keeps in-frame clones and lacks some. The data contain tens of thousands of clones, about 96% of them singletons. Sequencing input: CD4+ T cells from blood. All receptors come from a human donor with juvenile idiopathic arthritis. Each CDR3 is given with its conserved first and last residue. D genes are given only for firm matches. The listing skips clone size in some rows; elsewhere it reads once, few, many or a size class.

cdr3_length,d_call,v_call,clone_size,j_call,cdr3_aa,cdr3_nt
14,NA,TRBV5-1,NA,TRBJ1-1,CASSLAPGVTEAFF,TGCGCCAGCAGCTTGGCTCCAGGGGTCACTGAAGCTTTCTTT
16,NA,TRBV9,NA,TRBJ2-3,CASSVIGGASTDTQYF,TGTGCCAGCAGCGTAATAGGGGGTGCTAGCACAGATACGCAGTATTTT
19,TRBD2,TRBV18,NA,TRBJ2-1,CASSPNLPGLASTYNEQFF,TGTGCCAGCTCACCGAACCTCCCGGGACTAGCGAGTACCTACAATGAGCAGTTCTTC
13,TRBD1,TRBV7-2,NA,TRBJ2-7,CASSYRGLDEQYF,TGTGCCAGCAGTTACAGGGGGCTCGACGAGCAGTACTTC
13,NA,TRBV7-2,NA,TRBJ1-5,CASRDRSDQPQHF,TGTGCCAGCAGAGACAGGTCTGATCAGCCCCAGCATTTT
13,TRBD1,TRBV2,NA,TRBJ1-1,CASSEEGQSKAFF,TGTGCCAGCAGTGAAGAGGGACAGTCTAAAGCTTTCTTT
14,NA,TRBV18,NA,TRBJ1-1,CASSLQGGNTEAFF,TGTGCCAGCTCTCTCCAGGGAGGCAACACTGAAGCTTTCTTT
13,NA,TRBV4-2,NA,TRBJ2-1,CASSQDRDNEQFF,TGTGCCAGCAGCCAAGACAGGGACAATGAGCAGTTCTTC
14,NA,TRBV6-1,NA,TRBJ1-1,CASSESRGNTEAFF,TGTGCCAGCAGTGAATCTCGGGGGAACACTGAAGCTTTCTTT
15,TRBD2,TRBV4-3,NA,TRBJ2-5,CASSPSTSGRETQYF,TGCGCCAGCAGCCCGTCGACTAGCGGTCGAGAGACCCAGTACTTC
15,TRBD1,TRBV9,NA,TRBJ1-5,CASNPGDRENQPQHF,TGTGCCAGCAACCCGGGGGACAGAGAAAATCAGCCCCAGCATTTT
13,NA,TRBV27,NA,TRBJ2-7,CASSLHEGNEQYF,TGTGCCAGCAGTTTACATGAGGGAAACGAGCAGTACTTC
17,NA,TRBV11-1,NA,TRBJ2-6,CASSLAGASSGANVLTF,TGTGCCAGCAGCTTAGCGGGGGCCAGCTCTGGGGCCAACGTCCTGACTTTC
12,NA,TRBV28,NA,TRBJ1-1,CASSSGDTEAFF,TGTGCCAGCAGTTCAGGGGATACTGAAGCTTTCTTT
15,TRBD2,TRBV7-9,once,TRBJ2-1,CASSPYPGGNNEQFF,TGTGCCAGCAGCCCCTACCCGGGGGGGAACAATGAGCAGTTCTTC
15,TRBD2,TRBV5-8,once,TRBJ2-3,CASSSGRISTDTQYF,TGTGCCAGCAGCTCCGGGAGGATTAGCACAGATACGCAGTATTTT
14,NA,TRBV10-3,NA,TRBJ2-3,CAISGVSPPDTQYF,TGTGCCATCAGCGGTGTCTCTCCCCCAGATACGCAGTATTTT
13,NA,TRBV6-1,NA,TRBJ1-1,CASSPYLNTEAFF,TGTGCCAGCAGCCCGTACTTGAACACTGAAGCTTTCTTT
15,TRBD1,TRBV11-2,NA,TRBJ2-7,CASSQIGQVNYEQYF,TGTGCCAGCAGTCAAATTGGACAGGTCAACTACGAGCAGTACTTC
15,NA,TRBV28,NA,TRBJ1-5,CASSSPRWGNQPQHF,TGTGCCAGCAGTTCCCCGAGGTGGGGCAATCAGCCCCAGCATTTT
14,NA,TRBV7-2,NA,TRBJ2-3,CASSLQRGTDTQYF,TGTGCCAGCAGCCTACAGAGGGGCACAGATACGCAGTATTTT
15,TRBD2,TRBV28,NA,TRBJ2-7,CASSLWLAGGDEQYF,TGTGCCAGCAGTTTATGGCTAGCGGGAGGAGACGAGCAGTACTTC
16,TRBD1,TRBV7-2,NA,TRBJ1-2,CASSLEGTGGAYGYTF,TGTGCCAGCAGCTTAGAGGGGACAGGGGGCGCCTATGGCTACACCTTC
15,NA,TRBV6-1,NA,TRBJ1-5,CASRPVQGLTQPQHF,TGTGCCAGCAGACCCGTACAGGGTCTTACTCAGCCCCAGCATTTT
13,NA,TRBV30,once,TRBJ1-4,CAWSVSSNEKLFF,TGTGCCTGGAGTGTTAGTAGTAATGAAAAACTGTTTTTT
16,NA,TRBV19,NA,TRBJ1-4,CASSIDRGATNEKLFF,TGTGCCAGTAGTATAGATCGGGGTGCAACTAATGAAAAACTGTTTTTT
11,NA,TRBV5-1,NA,TRBJ2-7,CASRMTTEQYF,TGCGCCAGCAGGATGACAACCGAGCAGTACTTC
15,NA,TRBV19,NA,TRBJ1-5,CASSPEGATQGPQHF,TGTGCCAGTAGTCCCGAAGGGGCGACCCAAGGGCCCCAGCATTTT
16,NA,TRBV19,NA,TRBJ1-6,CASSIDSREGGSPLHF,TGTGCCAGTAGTATAGATTCCAGGGAGGGTGGTTCACCCCTCCACTTT
17,NA,TRBV5-1,NA,TRBJ1-4,CASSLGTITGWNEKLFF,TGCGCCAGCAGCTTGGGGACAATTACAGGGTGGAATGAAAAACTGTTTTTT
15,NA,TRBV12-1,NA,TRBJ2-7,CASSSRTSGRYEQYF,TGTGCCAGCAGCTCTAGGACTAGCGGGAGATACGAGCAGTACTTC
14,NA,TRBV25-1,NA,TRBJ1-6,CASSDGSRYSPLHF,TGTGCCAGCAGTGACGGGTCTAGGTATTCACCCCTCCACTTT
13,NA,TRBV5-4,NA,TRBJ1-2,CASSLVDGTGYTF,TGTGCCAGCAGCTTGGTCGATGGTACAGGCTACACCTTC
11,NA,TRBV2,NA,TRBJ1-1,CASGALGEAFF,TGTGCCAGCGGGGCCTTGGGTGAAGCTTTCTTT
14,NA,TRBV5-1,NA,TRBJ1-1,CASREYRGNTEAFF,TGCGCCAGCAGGGAATACCGGGGGAACACTGAAGCTTTCTTT
14,NA,TRBV6-5,NA,TRBJ1-2,CASSPRNPLDGYTF,TGTGCCAGCAGCCCGCGTAATCCCTTGGATGGCTACACCTTC
17,TRBD2,TRBV4-3,NA,TRBJ2-1,CASSQEMLAGGRSEQFF,TGCGCCAGCAGCCAAGAGATGCTAGCGGGAGGGCGGAGTGAGCAGTTCTTC
22,TRBD2,TRBV23-1,NA,TRBJ2-4,CASKAPPAPYVQGCGRAYIQYF,TGCGCCAGCAAGGCCCCTCCAGCCCCCTACGTTCAAGGCTGCGGGAGGGCCTACATTCAGTACTTC
12,NA,TRBV7-9,NA,TRBJ2-7,CASRDALTGSYF,TGTGCCAGCAGGGATGCATTGACTGGATCGTACTTC
15,NA,TRBV4-1,NA,TRBJ2-3,CASSQVYSGTDTQYF,TGCGCCAGCAGCCAAGTTTACTCCGGGACAGATACGCAGTATTTT
14,TRBD1,TRBV28,NA,TRBJ1-1,CASSRQGTIKEAFF,TGTGCCAGCAGTCGACAGGGTACTATAAAAGAAGCTTTCTTT
15,NA,TRBV7-2,NA,TRBJ1-1,CASSPITGMNTEAFF,TGTGCCAGCAGCCCAATAACAGGTATGAACACTGAAGCTTTCTTT
15,TRBD2,TRBV9,NA,TRBJ2-7,CASSPRTSGSYEQYF,TGTGCCAGCAGCCCCCGGACTAGCGGGAGCTACGAGCAGTACTTC
14,TRBD1,TRBV5-4,NA,TRBJ1-2,CASQLSRDRDGYTF,TGTGCCAGCCAGCTTAGTAGGGACAGGGACGGCTACACCTTC
15,NA,TRBV6-5,NA,TRBJ1-3,CASSLTGSIGNTIYF,TGTGCCAGCAGTTTGACAGGTAGTATCGGTAACACCATATATTTT
11,NA,TRBV19,NA,TRBJ1-5,CASSIPGPQHF,TGTGCCAGTAGTATACCGGGGCCCCAGCATTTT
15,TRBD2,TRBV5-1,NA,TRBJ2-7,CASSLEAGSSYEQYF,TGCGCCAGCAGCTTGGAAGCGGGAAGCTCCTACGAGCAGTACTTC
13,TRBD2,TRBV12-5,NA,TRBJ2-3,CASGLAGVDTQYF,TGTGCTAGTGGACTAGCGGGAGTAGATACGCAGTATTTT
15,NA,TRBV28,NA,TRBJ1-3,CASSPRASRGNTIYF,TGTGCCAGCAGCCCGAGGGCTTCGCGGGGAAACACCATATATTTT
15,NA,TRBV5-1,NA,TRBJ2-3,CASSSLEGGTDTQYF,TGCGCCAGCAGCTCCTTAGAGGGGGGCACAGATACGCAGTATTTT
13,NA,TRBV19,once,TRBJ2-7,CASSIAGSREQYF,TGTGCCAGTAGTATAGCGGGGTCACGCGAGCAGTACTTC
14,NA,TRBV27,NA,TRBJ2-7,CASSLTGVSYEQYF,TGTGCCAGCAGTTTAACGGGGGTCTCCTACGAGCAGTACTTC
15,TRBD2,TRBV7-2,NA,TRBJ2-7,CASSPLAGGTYEQYF,TGTGCCAGCAGCCCCCTCGCGGGGGGTACTTACGAGCAGTACTTC
17,TRBD2,TRBV19,NA,TRBJ2-5,CASSPGLAGGGVETQYF,TGTGCCAGTAGTCCGGGACTAGCGGGAGGTGGAGTGGAGACCCAGTACTTC